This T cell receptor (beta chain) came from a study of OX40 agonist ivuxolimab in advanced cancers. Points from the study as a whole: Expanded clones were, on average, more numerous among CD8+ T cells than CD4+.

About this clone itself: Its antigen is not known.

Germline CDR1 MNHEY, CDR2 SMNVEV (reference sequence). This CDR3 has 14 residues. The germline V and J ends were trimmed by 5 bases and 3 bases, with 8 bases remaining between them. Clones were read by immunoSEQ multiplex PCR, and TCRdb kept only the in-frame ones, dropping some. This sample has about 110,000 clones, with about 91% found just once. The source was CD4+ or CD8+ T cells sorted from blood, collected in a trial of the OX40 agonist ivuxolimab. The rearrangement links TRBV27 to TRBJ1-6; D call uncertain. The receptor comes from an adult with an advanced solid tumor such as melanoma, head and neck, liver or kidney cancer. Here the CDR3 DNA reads TGTGCCAGCAGTGGACGCCACTATAATTCACCCCTCCACTTT. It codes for CASSGRHYNSPLHF.